A selection of T cell receptor beta chains follows, all from one sample in a study of glioma-infiltrating T cells. TCRdb re-called the multiplex PCR reads through MiXCR, storing one row per CDR3 protein. The sample includes a few hundred thousand distinct CDR3 sequences, roughly two fifths of them seen just once. Sequencing used glioma tissue, nonneoplastic brain tissue, or PBMCs (not recorded which). These receptors were collected from a human donor with low-grade glioma or glioblastoma, undergoing nonglioma brain surgery, or in good health (not recorded which). CDR3s include the opening cysteine and the closing phenylalanine or tryptophan.

V	J	CDR3
TRBV28	TRBJ1-5	CASSLPGTSEGNQPQHF
TRBV20-1	TRBJ1-1	CSASRISLATEAFF
TRBV4-1	TRBJ1-5	CASSQGLVSNQPQHF
TRBV6-2/TRBV6-3	TRBJ1-5	CASSYRGFRDLPQHF
TRBV7-9	TRBJ2-3	CASSRDRGLSDTQYF
TRBV19	TRBJ1-4	CASSIMEKLFF
TRBV3-1	TRBJ1-1	CASSLGPRNTEAFF
TRBV7-2	TRBJ2-2	CASSAWGGGATGELFF
TRBV20-1	TRBJ1-5	CSADTGDSNQPQHF
TRBV7-2	TRBJ2-3	CASSLARENWATDTQYF
TRBV7-2	TRBJ1-4	CASSPRRATNEKLFF
TRBV6-1	TRBJ2-5	CAISEGSGRETQYF
TRBV25-1	TRBJ2-7	CASSRPGLAGLEQYF
TRBV4-1	TRBJ2-7	CASSQDWGLARNYEQYF
TRBV27	TRBJ2-4	CASSPASAKNIQYF
TRBV29-1	TRBJ2-5	CSVFATSSAETQYF
TRBV6-2/TRBV6-3	TRBJ2-7	CASSHTYEQYF
TRBV6-2/TRBV6-3	TRBJ2-1	CASVSRGNEQFF